This TCR beta chain derives from a study of T cell repertoires in cytomegalovirus infection. Overall study context: Public TCR beta signatures marked donors with CMV infection and the matching HLA. Study-wide findings and caveats: CMV-specific TCR beta clonotypes restricted by HLA-C dominated the ex vivo response.

TCRdb itself ran the reads through MiXCR, one entry per CDR3 protein. The sample contains about 78,000 distinct CDR3 sequences, about 40% of which appear only once. Trimming removed 0 bases at V and 11 bases at J, with 11 bases between. The CDR3 is made up of 12 amino acids. Germline V gene data show CDR1 as SGHDT and CDR2 as YYEEEE. Regarding this clonotype: Its cognate antigen is unknown.

Sample: CD8+ T cells from cultured PBMCs, taken from culture after CMV antigen stimulation. This clonotype originated in a human donor in good health (CMV status not recorded). Some clones in this sample may be carry-over from other donors' samples. This rearrangement joins TRBV5-6 to TRBJ1-2; D perhaps matches TRBD1 (6 bases). The CDR3 bases are TGTGCCAGCAGCTTGGCCGGGGGGCATTACACCTTC. Its protein is CASSLAGGHYTF.